One sample yielded the 8 T cell receptor beta chains listed below, sequenced in a study of cytomegalovirus exposure and HLA in healthy donors. Primers: 60 Vbeta forward and 13 Jbeta reverse. Measured with immunoSEQ multiplex PCR; TCRdb has only the in-frame clones, and not every one. The sample has about 120,000 clones; about 76% are singletons. The sequenced sample consisted of PBMCs. The receptors were sampled from a man between 60 and 75 years old in good health and CMV-seropositive.

The chain links TRBV5-1 to TRBJ2-7; 11 nucleotides align to TRBD1. With 3 bases clipped from V and 6 bases from J, the junction kept 5 bases outside the gene matches. The CDR3 consists of 14 residues. Germline loops: CDR1 SGHRS, CDR2 YFSETQ. In nucleotides, the CDR3 is TGCGCCAGCAGCTCGGACAGGGGGCACGGCGAGCAGTACTTC. Amino acids: CASSSDRGHGEQYF.

The gene calls are TRBV5-1 and TRBJ2-7; 7 bases match TRBD1. CDR3 length equals 14 residues. J lost 2 bases, V lost 0 bases, and 2 bases had no gene match. CDR1 and CDR2 (germline): SGHRS, YFSETQ. The CDR3 DNA sequence: TGCGCCAGCAGCTTGGTAGGGACAGCCTACGAGCAGTACTTC. Residues: CASSLVGTAYEQYF.

The CDR3, as DNA: TGCGCCAGCAGCTTGGACGGTCGGGGGGACGGGGAGCTGTTTTTT. Its protein is CASSLDGRGDGELFF. The chain has TRBV5-1 and TRBJ2-2; TRBD2 matches 7 bases. J gave up 7 bases and V 0 bases, and 6 bases lay outside the gene matches. This CDR3 has 15 amino acids. The V gene's germline CDR1 is SGHRS and CDR2 YFSETQ. Based on the CDR3 plus reference TRBV5-1 and TRBJ2-2, the full variable domain is KAGVTQTPRYLIKTRGQQVTLSCSPISGHRSVSWYQQTPGQGLQFLFEYFSETQRNKGNFPGRFSGRQFSNSRSEMNVSTLELGDSALYLCASSLDGRGDGELFFGEGSRLTVL.

This chain joins TRBV2 and TRBJ2-3, with TRBD2 matching over 8 bases. CDR1 SNHLY and CDR2 FYNNEI come from the germline V gene. V lost 7 bases to trimming and J lost 1 base; unmatched junction nucleotides: 4. The CDR3 consists of 14 residues. This CDR3 reads CASKISGGTDTQYF. CDR3 bases: TGTGCCAGCAAAATTAGCGGGGGCACAGATACGCAGTATTTT.

This rearrangement joins TRBV21-1 to TRBJ1-1. TRBV21-1 is classified as a pseudogene. The CDR3 spans 18 residues. The CDR3 region has the DNA TGTGCCAGCAGCAAAGGGGAGGACACAAGAATTCGGAACACTGAAGCTTTCTTT. Amino acids: CASSKGEDTRIRNTEAFF.

The chain is built from TRBV11-2 and TRBJ1-3, with D maybe TRBD1 (6 bases). Germline assignment: CDR1 SGHAT and CDR2 FQNNGV. This CDR3 has 14 amino acids. Trimming shortened V by 6 bases and J by 4 bases, and 13 bases separated the two germline ends. The CDR3, as DNA: TGTGCCAGCAGGCCTACAGGGTCGGGAAACACCATATATTTT. Its translation is CASRPTGSGNTIYF.

CDR3: CASSSRDYPEETQYF. The CDR3 DNA sequence: TGTGCCAGCAGCTCCCGGGACTACCCGGAAGAGACCCAGTACTTC. The V gene is TRBV11-2, the J gene TRBJ2-5, with TRBD2 matching 7 bases. V lost 4 bases, J lost 3 bases, and 8 bases stayed unmatched. The length of the CDR3 is 15 residues. Germline assignment: CDR1 SGHAT and CDR2 FQNNGV.

V usage is TRBV7-9 and J usage is TRBJ1-1, with D possibly being TRBD1 (5 bases). Germline V gene data show CDR1 as SEHNR and CDR2 as FQNEAQ (reference sequence). The ends were cut back, 5 bases at V and 5 bases at J, with 12 bases in the middle. This CDR3 has 13 amino acids. This CDR3 reads CASSLQGTTEAFF. As DNA, the CDR3 is TGTGCCAGCAGCCTCCAGGGTACGACTGAAGCTTTCTTT.